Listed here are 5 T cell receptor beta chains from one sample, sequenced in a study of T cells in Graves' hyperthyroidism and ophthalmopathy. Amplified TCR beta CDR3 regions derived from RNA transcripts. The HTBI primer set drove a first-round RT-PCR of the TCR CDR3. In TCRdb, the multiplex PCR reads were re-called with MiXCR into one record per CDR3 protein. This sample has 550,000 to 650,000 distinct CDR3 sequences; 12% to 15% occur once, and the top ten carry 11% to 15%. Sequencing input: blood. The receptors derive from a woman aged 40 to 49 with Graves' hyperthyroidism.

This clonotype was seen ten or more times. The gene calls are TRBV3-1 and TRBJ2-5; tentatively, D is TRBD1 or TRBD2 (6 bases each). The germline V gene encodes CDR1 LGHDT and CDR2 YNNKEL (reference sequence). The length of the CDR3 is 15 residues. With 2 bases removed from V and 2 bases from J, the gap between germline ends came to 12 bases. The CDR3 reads CASSQIGGLQETQYF. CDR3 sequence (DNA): TGTGCCAGCAGCCAAATTGGGGGGCTACAAGAGACCCAGTACTTC.

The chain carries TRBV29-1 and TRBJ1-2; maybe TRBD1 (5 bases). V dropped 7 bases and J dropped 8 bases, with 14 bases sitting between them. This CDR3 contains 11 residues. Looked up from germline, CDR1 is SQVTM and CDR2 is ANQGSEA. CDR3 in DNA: TGCAGCGGCCTAGGGGTTTGGGGCTACACCTTC. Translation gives CSGLGVWGYTF.

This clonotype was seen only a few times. Here the CDR3 DNA reads TGTGCCAGCAGTTCATCCGGGACCGTGGGAAACACCATATATTTT. Amino acid sequence: CASSSSGTVGNTIYF. The chain is built from TRBV6-5 and TRBJ1-3, with D tentatively TRBD1 (5 bases). The V and J ends lost 4 bases and 4 bases respectively, with 14 bases between them. Germline CDR1 reads MNHEY; CDR2 reads SVGAGI. This CDR3 comprises 15 residues.

CDR3 sequence: CASSLAMTGSDTQYF. For the CDR3, the DNA is TGTGCCAGCAGCTTGGCCATGACGGGTTCAGATACGCAGTATTTT. This chain uses TRBV5-6 with TRBJ2-3; no firm D call. V dropped 0 bases and J dropped 4 bases, with 12 bases sitting between them. Germline V gene lookup returns CDR1 SGHDT and CDR2 YYEEEE. The CDR3 has 15 residues.

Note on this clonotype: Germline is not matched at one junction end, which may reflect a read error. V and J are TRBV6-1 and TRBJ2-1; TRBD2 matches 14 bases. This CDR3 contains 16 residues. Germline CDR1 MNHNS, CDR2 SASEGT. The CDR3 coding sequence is TGTGCCGGCAGGGGACTAGCGGGAGATACATACAATGAGCAGTTCTTC. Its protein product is CAGRGLAGDTYNEQFF.